One T cell receptor (beta chain) is described in this entry. In the original analysis: Reference gene primer amplification gave nucleated cell count estimates. Method: immunoSEQ multiplex PCR; TCRdb's copy keeps in-frame clones and lacks some. That table is the source of V, J and clone size, and D and trimming were worked out from the DNA. The table has more than 200,000 clones, about 91% seen once. Per germline, CDR1 MDHEN and CDR2 SYDVKM. The CDR3 has 17 amino acids. With V trimmed by 4 bases and J by 6 bases, 13 bases remained unmatched. These data are taken from a study of blood T cell repertoires in COVID-19. On the study more broadly: In each case, the material was cDNA or gDNA derived from T cells, B-cell-depleted T cells, or PBMCs.

Seattle researchers signed up patients amid active infection and tracked them longitudinally. The source is a young woman with COVID-19, enrolled during active disease. The chain couples TRBV28 to TRBJ2-3; TRBD1 agrees at 10 bases. Sequencing input: peripheral blood. The CDR3 nucleotides are TGTGCCAGCAGTTCCTTGGGGACAGGGGTTTTCAGGGATACGCAGTATTTT. Translating it yields CASSSLGTGVFRDTQYF.